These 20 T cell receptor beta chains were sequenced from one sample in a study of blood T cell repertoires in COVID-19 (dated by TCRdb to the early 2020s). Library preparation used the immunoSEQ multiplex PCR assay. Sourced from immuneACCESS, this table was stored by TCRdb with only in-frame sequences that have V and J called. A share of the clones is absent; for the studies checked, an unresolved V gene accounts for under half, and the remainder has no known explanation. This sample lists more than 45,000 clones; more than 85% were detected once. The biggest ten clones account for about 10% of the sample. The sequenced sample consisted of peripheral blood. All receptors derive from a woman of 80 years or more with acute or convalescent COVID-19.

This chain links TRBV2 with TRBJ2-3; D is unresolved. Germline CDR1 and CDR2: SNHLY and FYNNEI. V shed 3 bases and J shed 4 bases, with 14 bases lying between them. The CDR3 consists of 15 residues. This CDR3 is CASSEIVEAADTQYF. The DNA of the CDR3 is TGTGCCAGCAGTGAGATAGTCGAGGCCGCAGATACGCAGTATTTT. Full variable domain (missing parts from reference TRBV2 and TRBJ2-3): EPEVTQTPSHQVTQMGQEVILRCVPISNHLYFYWYRQILGQKVEFLVSFYNNEISEKSEIFDDQFSVERPDGSNFTLKIRSTKLEDSAMYFCASSEIVEAADTQYFGPGTRLTVL.

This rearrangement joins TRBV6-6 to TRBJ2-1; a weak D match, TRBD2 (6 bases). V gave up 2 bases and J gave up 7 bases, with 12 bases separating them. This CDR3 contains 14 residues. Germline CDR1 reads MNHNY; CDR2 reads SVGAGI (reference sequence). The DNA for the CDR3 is TGTGCCAGCAGTTACCTCGGCCGGGGGAATGAGCAGTTCTTC. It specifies CASSYLGRGNEQFF.

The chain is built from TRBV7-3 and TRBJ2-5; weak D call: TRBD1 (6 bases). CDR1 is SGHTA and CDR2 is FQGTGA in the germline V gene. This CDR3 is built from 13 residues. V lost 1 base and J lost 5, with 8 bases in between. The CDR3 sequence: CASSLNQGETQYF. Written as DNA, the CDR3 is TGTGCCAGCAGCTTAAATCAGGGGGAGACCCAGTACTTC.

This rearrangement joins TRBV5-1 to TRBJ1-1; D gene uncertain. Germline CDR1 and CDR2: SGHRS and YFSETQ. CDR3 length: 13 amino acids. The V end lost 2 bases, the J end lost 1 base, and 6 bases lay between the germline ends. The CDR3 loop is CASSLTTNTEAFF. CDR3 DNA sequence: TGCGCCAGCAGCTTAACAACGAACACTGAAGCTTTCTTT. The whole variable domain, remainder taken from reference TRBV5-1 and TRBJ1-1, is KAGVTQTPRYLIKTRGQQVTLSCSPISGHRSVSWYQQTPGQGLQFLFEYFSETQRNKGNFPGRFSGRQFSNSRSEMNVSTLELGDSALYLCASSLTTNTEAFFGQGTRLTVV.

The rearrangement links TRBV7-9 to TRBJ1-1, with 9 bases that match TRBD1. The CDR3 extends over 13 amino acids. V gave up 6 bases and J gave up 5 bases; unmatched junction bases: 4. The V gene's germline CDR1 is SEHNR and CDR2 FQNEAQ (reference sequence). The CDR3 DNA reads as TGTGCCAGCAGGGGACAGGGTGGAACTGAAGCTTTCTTT. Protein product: CASRGQGGTEAFF.

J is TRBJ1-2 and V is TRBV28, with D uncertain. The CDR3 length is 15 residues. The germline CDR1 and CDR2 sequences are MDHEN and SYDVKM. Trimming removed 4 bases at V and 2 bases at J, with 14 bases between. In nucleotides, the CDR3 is TGTGCCAGCAGTTACACCGTCGGGAGAAACTATGGCTACACCTTC. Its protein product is CASSYTVGRNYGYTF.

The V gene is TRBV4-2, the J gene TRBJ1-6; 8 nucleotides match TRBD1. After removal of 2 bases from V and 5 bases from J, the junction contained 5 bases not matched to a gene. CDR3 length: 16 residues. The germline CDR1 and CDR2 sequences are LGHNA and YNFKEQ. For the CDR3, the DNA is TGTGCCAGCAGCCAAACCTGGGACAGGAATAATTCACCCCTCCACTTT. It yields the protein CASSQTWDRNNSPLHF.

CDR3: CASAPSGGSETQYF. The CDR3 DNA follows: TGTGCGAGTGCCCCTAGCGGGGGGTCAGAGACCCAGTACTTC. V gene TRBV2 combines with J gene TRBJ2-5; 11 positions match TRBD2. CDR3 length: 14 amino acids. Germline loops: CDR1 SNHLY, CDR2 FYNNEI.

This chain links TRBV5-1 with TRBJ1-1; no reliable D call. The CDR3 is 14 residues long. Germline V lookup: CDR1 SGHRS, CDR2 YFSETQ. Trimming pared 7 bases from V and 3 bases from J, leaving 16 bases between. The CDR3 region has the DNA TGCGCCAGCGCCTACTCAGGCTCTGACACTGAAGCTTTCTTT. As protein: CASAYSGSDTEAFF.

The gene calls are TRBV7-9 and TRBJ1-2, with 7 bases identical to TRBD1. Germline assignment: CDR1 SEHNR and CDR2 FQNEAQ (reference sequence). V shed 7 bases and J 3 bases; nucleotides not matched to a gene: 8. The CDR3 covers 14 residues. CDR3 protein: CASTQTGAHYGYTF. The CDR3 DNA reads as TGTGCCAGCACCCAAACAGGGGCTCACTATGGCTACACCTTC.

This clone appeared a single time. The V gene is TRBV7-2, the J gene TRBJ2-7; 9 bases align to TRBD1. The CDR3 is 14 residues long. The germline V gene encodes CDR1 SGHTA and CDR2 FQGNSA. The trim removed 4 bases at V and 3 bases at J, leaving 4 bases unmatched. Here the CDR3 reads CASSWSGQGYEQYF. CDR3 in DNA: TGTGCCAGCAGCTGGTCGGGACAGGGCTACGAGCAGTACTTC.

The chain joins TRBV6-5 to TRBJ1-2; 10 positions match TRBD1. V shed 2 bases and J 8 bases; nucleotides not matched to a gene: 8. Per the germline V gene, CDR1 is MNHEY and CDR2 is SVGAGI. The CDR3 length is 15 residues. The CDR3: CASSYQTGGRRGYTF. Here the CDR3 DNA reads TGTGCCAGCAGTTACCAGACAGGGGGCCGGAGAGGCTACACCTTC.

This CDR3 is CASSRRGQGRPQPLNTEAFF. The CDR3 bases are TGTGCCAGCAGCCGGCGGGGACAGGGAAGGCCCCAGCCCTTGAACACTGAAGCTTTCTTT. The chain couples TRBV5-5 to TRBJ1-1; TRBD1 aligns across 9 bases. V was clipped by 4 bases and J by 0 bases; unmatched bases: 19. Germline CDR1 and CDR2: SGHKS and YYEKEE (reference sequence). The length of the CDR3 is 20 residues.

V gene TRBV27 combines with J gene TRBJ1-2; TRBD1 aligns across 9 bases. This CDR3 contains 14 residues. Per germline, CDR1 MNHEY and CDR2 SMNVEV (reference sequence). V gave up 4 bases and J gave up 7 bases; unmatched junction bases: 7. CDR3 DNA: TGTGCCAGCAGTTCCTCCGGACAGGGGATTGGCTACACCTTC. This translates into CASSSSGQGIGYTF.

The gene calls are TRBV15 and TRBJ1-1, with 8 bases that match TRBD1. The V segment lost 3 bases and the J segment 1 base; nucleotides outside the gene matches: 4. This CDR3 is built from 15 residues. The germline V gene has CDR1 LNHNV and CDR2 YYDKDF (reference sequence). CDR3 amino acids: CATSSPQGANTEAFF. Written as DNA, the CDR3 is TGTGCCACCAGCAGCCCGCAGGGGGCGAACACTGAAGCTTTCTTT.

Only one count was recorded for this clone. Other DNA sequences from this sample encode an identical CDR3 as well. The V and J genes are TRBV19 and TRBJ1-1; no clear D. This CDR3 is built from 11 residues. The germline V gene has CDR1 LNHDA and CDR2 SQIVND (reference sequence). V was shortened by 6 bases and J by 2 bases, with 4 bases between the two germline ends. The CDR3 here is CASSKNTEAFF. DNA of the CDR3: TGTGCCAGTAGCAAAAACACTGAAGCTTTCTTT. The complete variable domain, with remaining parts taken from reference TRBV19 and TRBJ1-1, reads DGGITQSPKYLFRKEGQNVTLSCEQNLNHDAMYWYRQDPGQGLRLIYYSQIVNDFQKGDIAEGYSVSREKKESFPLTVTSAQKNPTAFYLCASSKNTEAFFGQGTRLTVV.

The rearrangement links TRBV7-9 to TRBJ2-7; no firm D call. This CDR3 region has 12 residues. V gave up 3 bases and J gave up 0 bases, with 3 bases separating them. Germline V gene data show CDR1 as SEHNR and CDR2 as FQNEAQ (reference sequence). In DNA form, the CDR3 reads TGTGCCAGCAGCTTTAGCTCCTACGAGCAGTACTTC. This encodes CASSFSSYEQYF.

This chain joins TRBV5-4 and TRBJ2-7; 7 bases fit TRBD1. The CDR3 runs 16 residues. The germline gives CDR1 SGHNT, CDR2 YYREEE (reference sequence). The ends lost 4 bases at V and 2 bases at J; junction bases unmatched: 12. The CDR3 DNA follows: TGTGCCAGCAGCGGTTCGGCGGACAGGACACCCTACGAGCAGTACTTC. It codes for CASSGSADRTPYEQYF.

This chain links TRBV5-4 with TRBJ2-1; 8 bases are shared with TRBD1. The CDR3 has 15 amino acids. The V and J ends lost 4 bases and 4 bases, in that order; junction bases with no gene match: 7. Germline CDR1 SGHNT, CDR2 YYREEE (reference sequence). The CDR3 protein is CASSRGQESYNEQFF. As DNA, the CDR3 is TGTGCCAGCAGCCGGGGACAGGAATCTTACAATGAGCAGTTCTTC. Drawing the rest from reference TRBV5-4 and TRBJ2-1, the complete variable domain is ETGVTQSPTHLIKTRGQQVTLRCSSQSGHNTVSWYQQALGQGPQFIFQYYREEENGRGNFPPRFSGLQFPNYSSELNVNALELDDSALYLCASSRGQESYNEQFFGPGTRLTVL.

DNA of the CDR3: TGCAGCGTTGTGGCTAGCGGTAACTACGAGCAGTACTTC. Its protein product is CSVVASGNYEQYF. J is TRBJ2-7 and V is TRBV29-1; 7 bases align to TRBD2. The CDR3 spans 13 residues. The V gene's germline CDR1 is SQVTM and CDR2 ANQGSEA. Losses at the gene ends were 4 bases for V and 3 bases for J; bases not matched to a gene: 6.